These 4 T cell receptor beta chains were sequenced from one sample in a study of T cells in Graves' hyperthyroidism and ophthalmopathy. What was amplified from RNA transcripts were TCR beta CDR3 regions. HTBI primers were employed in a first-round RT-PCR of the TCR CDR3. TCRdb re-called the multiplex PCR reads through MiXCR, storing one row per CDR3 protein. The sample consists of about 400,000 distinct CDR3 sequences, approximately 25% of them appearing once. The sample comprised blood. These TCRs come from a man aged 45 to 65 with Graves' hyperthyroidism.

This clonotype was counted only a few times. The chain is built from TRBV11-1 and TRBJ1-1; D possibly corresponds to TRBD1 (5 bases). This CDR3 is built from 17 residues. V lost 2 bases and J lost 5, with 21 bases in between. From germline, CDR1 is SGHAT and CDR2 FQDESV (reference sequence). Written as DNA, the CDR3 is TGTGCCAGCAGCTTATTAACCAGCTCGGCGGAGGGGACTGAAGCTTTCTTT. It translates to CASSLLTSSAEGTEAFF.

CDR3 sequence: CASSNSGRLYEQYF. In DNA, the CDR3 is TGTGCCAGCAGTAATAGCGGGAGGTTATACGAGCAGTACTTC. The V and J genes are TRBV6-1 and TRBJ2-7, with 10 bases lining up with TRBD2. The J segment lost 4 bases and the V segment lost 5 bases, leaving 5 bases of the junction unmatched. CDR1 is MNHNS and CDR2 is SASEGT in the germline V gene. The CDR3 is made up of 14 amino acids.

This clonotype was seen at least ten times. The chain recombines TRBV7-3 with TRBJ2-5, with a tentative D call TRBD1 (6 bases). Germline assignment: CDR1 SGHTA and CDR2 FQGTGA. Between the trimmed V and J ends, which lost 3 bases and 0 bases, there was a span of 11 bases. This CDR3 comprises 15 residues. CDR3 DNA sequence: TGTGCCAGCAGCTTGGGGGCCGCACACCAAGAGACCCAGTACTTC. Translating it yields CASSLGAAHQETQYF.

This clonotype was counted only a few times. The chain is built from TRBV29-1 and TRBJ2-1; 8 positions match TRBD2. V shed 1 base, J shed 6 bases, and the junction held 8 bases outside the gene matches. The germline V gene encodes CDR1 SQVTM and CDR2 ANQGSEA. The CDR3 loop spans 15 amino acids. The CDR3 region has the DNA TGCAGCGTTGAAGCGGCTAGCGGGTTGAGCAATGAGCAGTTCTTC. This translates into CSVEAASGLSNEQFF.